These 2 T cell receptor beta chains were all obtained from the same sample, sequenced in a study of shared clonotypes between healthy human individuals. The table came from immunoSEQ multiplex PCR; TCRdb's copy has only in-frame clones and leaves some out. The sample gives some 1,400,000 clones, roughly 96% of which show up once; about 1% is in the top ten. The material sequenced was naive CD4+ T cells sorted from blood. Documented subset: CD45RA+ positively selected. The receptors shown here come from a man aged 25 to 40 in good health.

The rearrangement links TRBV27 to TRBJ1-1; D remains unclear. The CDR3 is 14 amino acids. Trimming took off 5 bases at V and 1 base at J, with 11 bases between the two ends. The germline gives CDR1 MNHEY, CDR2 SMNVEV (reference sequence). DNA of the CDR3: TGTGCCAGCAGTAAAGACCGGGGGAACACTGAAGCTTTCTTT. Translating gives CASSKDRGNTEAFF.

This chain links TRBV13 with TRBJ2-3, with 8 positions matching TRBD2. After removal of 4 bases from V and 4 bases from J, the junction contained 13 bases not matched to a gene. CDR3 length: 17 amino acids. Germline CDR1 and CDR2: PRHDT and FYEKMQ (reference sequence). The CDR3 loop is CASSSTPGLDNSDTQYF. CDR3 DNA sequence: TGTGCCAGCAGCTCAACCCCGGGACTAGACAACTCAGATACGCAGTATTTT.